The 24 T cell receptor beta chains below were found in one sample sequenced in a study of T cell responses to AZD1222 COVID-19 vaccine. This table comes from immunoSEQ multiplex PCR, and its TCRdb copy is limited to in-frame clones, with some not included. The table lists 25,000 to 35,000 clones, approximately 93% of them singletons. Sequenced material: peripheral blood, taken on day 0 of AZD1222 vaccination. The receptors were sampled from an adult in good health.

This clone has a single count. The CDR3 region is CAWRGSSFPGYTF. CDR3 DNA sequence: TGTGCCTGGAGGGGCAGTTCCTTCCCCGGCTACACCTTC. The gene calls are TRBV30 and TRBJ1-2, with D hard to call. The CDR3 loop spans 13 amino acids. Germline lookup yields CDR1 GTSNPN and CDR2 SVGIG (reference sequence). The V end was cut by 3 bases, the J end by 8 bases, with 16 bases between.

V and J are TRBV7-2 and TRBJ2-7, with 9 bases that match TRBD1. J lost 4 bases, V lost 5 bases, and 9 bases had no gene match. The CDR3 covers 15 residues. CDR1 is SGHTA, CDR2 FQGNSA, per germline. The CDR3 spells CASSVTGTGPYEQYF. Written as DNA, the CDR3 is TGTGCCAGCAGCGTCACCGGGACAGGGCCGTACGAGCAGTACTTC.

The chain joins TRBV2 to TRBJ1-2, with D hard to call. This CDR3 comprises 11 residues. The V gene lost 8 bases and the J gene lost 4 bases, with 8 bases spanning the gap. Germline CDR1 reads SNHLY; CDR2 reads FYNNEI. CDR3 amino acids: CASSGFYGYTF. CDR3 coding DNA: TGTGCCAGCTCGGGGTTCTATGGCTACACCTTC. Supplemented by reference TRBV2 and TRBJ1-2, the full variable domain reads EPEVTQTPSHQVTQMGQEVILRCVPISNHLYFYWYRQILGQKVEFLVSFYNNEISEKSEIFDDQFSVERPDGSNFTLKIRSTKLEDSAMYFCASSGFYGYTFGSGTRLTVV.

The V gene is TRBV3-1 (or the pseudogene TRBV3-2), the J gene TRBJ2-3; 9 nucleotides agree with TRBD1. The CDR3 runs 16 residues. The ends lost 6 bases at V and 2 bases at J; junction bases unmatched: 9. Germline V gives CDR1 LGHDT, CDR2 YNNKEL (reference sequence). The CDR3 region has the DNA TGTGCCAGCAGACGTTCCGGGACAGGGAACACAGATACGCAGTATTTT. This gives the protein CASRRSGTGNTDTQYF.

The V call is TRBV28, the J call TRBJ2-2, with D unresolved. V was clipped by 5 bases and J by 3 bases, with 16 bases between them. CDR3 length: 16 amino acids. CDR1 is MDHEN, CDR2 SYDVKM, per germline. The CDR3 region is CASSTPGPLYTGELFF. The CDR3 coding sequence is TGTGCCAGCAGTACCCCCGGGCCCTTATACACCGGGGAGCTGTTTTTT.

CDR3 residues: CASSSPLVGTNEQFF. The CDR3 coding sequence is TGTGCCAGCAGCTCCCCGCTTGTAGGTACCAATGAGCAGTTCTTC. The gene calls are TRBV7-9 and TRBJ2-1; no firm D call. The V and J ends lost 4 bases and 6 bases respectively, with 16 bases between them. The CDR3 is made up of 15 amino acids. From germline, CDR1 is SEHNR and CDR2 FQNEAQ (reference sequence).

The V call is TRBV29-1, the J call TRBJ1-5, with D maybe TRBD1 (6 bases). The CDR3 contains 15 residues. In germline, CDR1 is SQVTM, CDR2 ANQGSEA. Trimming removed 0 bases at V and 8 bases at J, with 17 bases between. CDR3 in amino acids: CSVEEPKGGKEPQHF. CDR3 in DNA: TGCAGCGTTGAAGAACCGAAGGGGGGTAAGGAGCCCCAGCATTTT.

V is TRBV11-2 and J is TRBJ1-5; 7 positions match TRBD1. Germline V gene sequence: CDR1 SGHAT, CDR2 FQNNGV. The trim removed 5 bases at V and 1 base at J, leaving 5 bases unmatched. The CDR3 sequence is 15 residues long. In nucleotides, the CDR3 is TGTGCCAGCAGCCGCGACAGGGAAAGCAATCAGCCCCAGCATTTT. It translates to CASSRDRESNQPQHF.

The V and J genes are TRBV5-6 and TRBJ2-7; perhaps TRBD2 as D (6 bases). The ends were cut back, 4 bases at V and 1 base at J, with 12 bases in the middle. Looked up from germline, CDR1 is SGHDT and CDR2 is YYEEEE. The CDR3 covers 14 residues. CDR3 DNA: TGTGCCAGCAGCCAGCTACGGGGGTCCTACGAGCAGTACTTC. Translating it yields CASSQLRGSYEQYF.

The CDR3 loop is CASSTDLHGELFF. CDR3 nucleotide sequence: TGTGCCAGCAGCACCGACCTCCACGGGGAGCTGTTTTTT. The gene calls are TRBV5-4 and TRBJ2-2; D remains ambiguous. Germline V CDR1 and CDR2: SGHNT, YYREEE (reference sequence). The CDR3 length is 13 residues. V was pared by 4 bases and J by 7 bases, with 11 bases between.

CDR3 residues: CASSRGTSGISSYEQYF. The CDR3 DNA reads as TGTGCCAGCTCACGCGGGACTAGCGGGATTTCATCCTACGAGCAGTACTTC. The chain is built from TRBV18 and TRBJ2-7; 13 bases are a match to TRBD2. Germline V gene data show CDR1 as KGHSH and CDR2 as LQKENI. The V segment lost 4 bases and the J segment 1 base; nucleotides outside the gene matches: 7. CDR3 length: 17 amino acids. Using reference TRBV18 and TRBJ2-7 for the parts outside the CDR3, the full variable domain is NAGVMQNPRHLVRRRGQEARLRCSPMKGHSHVYWYRQLPEEGLKFMVYLQKENIIDESGMPKERFSAEFPKEGPSILRIQQVVRGDSAAYFCASSRGTSGISSYEQYFGPGTRLTVT.

The chain has TRBV9 and TRBJ1-6, with a possible D match to TRBD1 (6 bases). V gave up 3 bases and J gave up 10 bases, with 17 bases separating them. Germline CDR1 is SGDLS and CDR2 is YYNGEE. This CDR3 contains 15 residues. The DNA for the CDR3 is TGTGCCAGCAGCGCGACAGGCTCCGAAGGATCACCCCTCCACTTT. Amino acid sequence: CASSATGSEGSPLHF.

CDR3 DNA sequence: TGTGCCAGCAGCTTAACCCGGGACAGGGGATCCCAGCCCCAGCATTTT. Translated, it gives CASSLTRDRGSQPQHF. V and J are TRBV5-8 and TRBJ1-5, with TRBD1 matching 10 bases. This CDR3 contains 16 residues. The ends lost 2 bases at V and 7 bases at J; junction bases unmatched: 9. Per the germline V gene, CDR1 is SGHTS and CDR2 is YDEGEE.

V gene TRBV3-1 (or the pseudogene TRBV3-2) combines with J gene TRBJ1-1, with TRBD1 matching over 7 bases. The trim removed 3 bases at V and 8 bases at J, leaving 18 bases unmatched. There are 17 residues in the CDR3. CDR1 and CDR2 from the germline V gene are LGHDT and YNNKEL (reference sequence). CDR3 DNA sequence: TGTGCCAGCAGCCAGGAAATACCGACAGGGAGGAGAGGGGAAGCTTTCTTT. It yields the protein CASSQEIPTGRRGEAFF.

V gene TRBV4-3 combines with J gene TRBJ1-5; no reliable D call. This CDR3 is 13 amino acids long. Germline values: CDR1 LGHNA, CDR2 YSLEER. The V gene lost 4 bases and the J gene lost 3 bases, with 7 bases spanning the gap. CDR3 nucleotide sequence: TGCGCCAGCAGCCGGGAGACCAATCAGCCCCAGCATTTT. Translating it yields CASSRETNQPQHF.

The rearrangement uses TRBV27 and TRBJ2-7; D perhaps matches TRBD1 (6 bases). In germline, CDR1 is MNHEY, CDR2 SMNVEV (reference sequence). Trimming took 3 bases from V and 2 from J, leaving 14 bases between them. CDR3 size: 15 residues. The CDR3 is CASSLGATGTYEQYF. The CDR3, as DNA: TGTGCCAGCAGTTTGGGGGCTACAGGGACCTACGAGCAGTACTTC.

The J gene is TRBJ2-1, the V gene TRBV6-1; D is unresolved. Germline V gene data show CDR1 as MNHNS and CDR2 as SASEGT. The CDR3 runs to 16 residues. The V end was cut by 0 bases, the J end by 6 bases, with 15 bases between. The CDR3 is CASSEARNVGANEQFF. The DNA for the CDR3 is TGTGCCAGCAGTGAAGCGCGTAACGTGGGTGCCAATGAGCAGTTCTTC.

This clone was detected only once. V and J are TRBV28 and TRBJ2-7; D possibly corresponds to TRBD1 (6 bases). The CDR3 totals 18 residues. The germline gives CDR1 MDHEN, CDR2 SYDVKM. Trimming took 8 bases from V and 2 from J, leaving 28 bases between them. This CDR3 reads CASSFPPGSQGIPYEQYF. CDR3 coding DNA: TGTGCCAGCTCTTTTCCACCCGGGTCCCAGGGGATCCCCTACGAGCAGTACTTC.

The chain is built from TRBV2 and TRBJ1-2, with 7 positions matching TRBD1. Germline trimming cut 6 bases from V and 7 bases from J; bases unmatched to any gene: 8. Germline V gives CDR1 SNHLY, CDR2 FYNNEI. The CDR3 covers 13 residues. The CDR3 loop is CASSATGAGGYTF. The CDR3 DNA reads TGTGCCAGCAGCGCTACAGGGGCGGGTGGCTACACCTTC. Drawing the rest from reference TRBV2 and TRBJ1-2, the complete variable domain is EPEVTQTPSHQVTQMGQEVILRCVPISNHLYFYWYRQILGQKVEFLVSFYNNEISEKSEIFDDQFSVERPDGSNFTLKIRSTKLEDSAMYFCASSATGAGGYTFGSGTRLTVV.

J is TRBJ2-7 and V is TRBV21-1; TRBD1 is taken as the D call from the table, unchecked against the DNA. TRBV21-1 is an annotated pseudogene. This CDR3 has 13 residues. The DNA of the CDR3 is TGTGCCGCAAAAGAGGGGGACTCCTACGAGCAGTACTTC. Translation gives CAAKEGDSYEQYF.

V is TRBV19 and J is TRBJ1-1; TRBD1 aligns across 8 bases. The V segment lost 7 bases and the J segment 4 bases; nucleotides outside the gene matches: 8. Per germline, CDR1 LNHDA and CDR2 SQIVND (reference sequence). The CDR3 extends over 14 amino acids. Here the CDR3 reads CASTPIQGGTEAFF. For the CDR3, the DNA is TGTGCCAGTACTCCCATACAGGGGGGCACTGAAGCTTTCTTT. Filled out from reference TRBV19 and TRBJ1-1, the complete variable domain reads DGGITQSPKYLFRKEGQNVTLSCEQNLNHDAMYWYRQDPGQGLRLIYYSQIVNDFQKGDIAEGYSVSREKKESFPLTVTSAQKNPTAFYLCASTPIQGGTEAFFGQGTRLTVV.

V gene TRBV5-1 combines with J gene TRBJ1-2; a possible D gene is TRBD1 (5 bases). Germline assignment: CDR1 SGHRS and CDR2 YFSETQ. Deletions cut 2 bases from V and 8 bases from J, with 13 bases between. The CDR3 length is 13 residues. CDR3 loop: CASSFGQGRGYTF. The DNA of the CDR3 is TGCGCCAGCAGCTTTGGGCAGGGTAGGGGCTACACCTTC.

This clone was counted between two and nine times. The V call is TRBV7-6, the J call TRBJ1-4, with a possible D match to TRBD1 (6 bases). V lost 4 bases, J lost 7 bases, and 25 bases lay in between. Germline CDR1 is SGHVS and CDR2 is FNYEAQ. CDR3 length: 18 amino acids. CDR3 residues: CASSSCLNQGKVSEKLFF. In DNA, the CDR3 is TGTGCCAGCAGCTCCTGCTTAAACCAGGGGAAGGTGAGTGAAAAACTGTTTTTT.

V usage is TRBV5-4 and J usage is TRBJ1-3; maybe TRBD1 (5 bases). Germline loops: CDR1 SGHNT, CDR2 YYREEE (reference sequence). The length of the CDR3 is 18 residues. Trimming shortened V by 4 bases and J by 4 bases, and 24 bases separated the two germline ends. CDR3 sequence reads: CASSLAPGGRGSGNTIYF. The CDR3 region has the DNA TGTGCCAGCAGCCTAGCCCCCGGAGGGAGGGGATCAGGAAACACCATATATTTT.